Listed below are T cell receptor beta chains from one sample, sequenced in a study of siplizumab effects on memory and regulatory T cells. The repertoire was sequenced with immunoSEQ multiplex PCR; TCRdb's copy has only in-frame clones and lacks some. The sample includes about 120,000 clones, about 95% of them seen just once. The sequenced sample was non-Treg CD4+ T cells sorted from blood. These receptors were obtained from a human donor in good health. CDR3s include the opening cysteine and the closing phenylalanine or tryptophan. A D gene is named only where the DNA matches it firmly. Some rows mark clone size as missing; the rest say once, few, many or name a class of expanded clone.

V,D,size,J,CDR3,DNA
TRBV6-5,-,-,TRBJ2-3,CASSPRGTSTDTQYF,TGTGCCAGCAGCCCACGAGGAACTAGCACAGATACGCAGTATTTT
TRBV5-1,TRBD2,-,TRBJ2-1,CASSFLSGRADNEQFF,TGCGCCAGCAGCTTCTTGAGCGGGAGGGCCGACAATGAGCAGTTCTTC
TRBV9,TRBD1,-,TRBJ2-2,CASSERGQGFIGELFF,TGTGCCAGCAGCGAGAGGGGACAGGGTTTTATCGGGGAGCTGTTTTTT
TRBV9,-,-,TRBJ1-1,CASSVAGRDEAFF,TGTGCCAGCAGCGTAGCGGGACGGGATGAAGCTTTCTTT
TRBV6-6,-,once,TRBJ1-2,CASSLQENYGYTF,TGTGCCAGCAGCTTACAGGAGAACTATGGCTACACCTTC
TRBV7-3,TRBD2,-,TRBJ2-1,CASSPRTSTNEQFF,TGTGCCAGCAGCCCCAGGACTAGCACTAATGAGCAGTTCTTC
TRBV2,-,-,TRBJ2-5,CASTLRYRETQYF,TGTGCCAGCACTCTCCGGTACAGAGAGACCCAGTACTTC
TRBV7-6,-,-,TRBJ2-3,CASSSDDGSTDTQYF,TGTGCCAGCAGCTCGGACGACGGCAGCACAGATACGCAGTATTTT
TRBV6-5,TRBD1,few,TRBJ2-7,CASSPPGTGVEQYF,TGTGCCAGCAGTCCCCCCGGGACAGGGGTCGAGCAGTACTTC
TRBV25-1,-,-,TRBJ2-7,CASSVRGLIPYEQYF,TGTGCCAGCAGTGTCAGAGGGTTAATACCTTACGAGCAGTACTTC
TRBV20-1,-,-,TRBJ1-1,CSASWGAGAFF,TGCAGTGCCTCGTGGGGCGCAGGAGCTTTCTTT
TRBV19,-,once,TRBJ2-7,CASSPIGASSYEQYF,TGTGCCAGTAGTCCCATCGGGGCGAGCTCCTACGAGCAGTACTTC
TRBV7-7,TRBD2,-,TRBJ2-7,CASSLAGGNEQYF,TGTGCTAGCAGCTTAGCGGGAGGGAACGAGCAGTACTTC
TRBV7-9,-,-,TRBJ2-3,CASSPRPGPQYF,TGTGCCAGCAGCCCTCGACCGGGGCCGCAGTATTTT
TRBV10-1,-,-,TRBJ2-1,CASSAAPIRSDEQFF,TGCGCCAGCAGCGCAGCCCCGATCCGGAGCGATGAGCAGTTCTTC
TRBV18,TRBD1,-,TRBJ1-1,CASSPMTGSSSYTEAFF,TGTGCCAGCTCACCAATGACAGGGAGTTCTAGCTACACTGAAGCTTTCTTT
TRBV4-1,-,few,TRBJ2-1,CASSQDFGLWDEQFF,TGCGCCAGCAGCCAAGATTTTGGGCTTTGGGACGAGCAGTTCTTC
TRBV9,-,few,TRBJ1-3,CASTGTTGNTIYF,TGTGCCAGCACCGGGACAACTGGAAACACCATATATTTT
TRBV27,-,once,TRBJ1-4,CASSVRETNEKLFF,TGTGCCAGCAGTGTGAGGGAGACTAATGAAAAACTGTTTTTT
TRBV10-3,TRBD2,-,TRBJ2-3,CAISLTSGRGADTQYF,TGTGCCATCAGCCTGACTAGCGGGAGGGGGGCAGATACGCAGTATTTT
TRBV10-3,-,-,TRBJ1-1,CAISETPANTEAFF,TGTGCCATCAGTGAAACCCCAGCGAACACTGAAGCTTTCTTT
TRBV6-1,TRBD2,-,TRBJ2-5,CASKRNSGGETQYF,TGTGCCAGCAAGAGGAATTCCGGGGGGGAGACCCAGTACTTC
TRBV10-3,-,-,TRBJ1-5,CAIRKTEVGNQPQHF,TGTGCCATCAGGAAGACAGAGGTGGGCAATCAGCCCCAGCATTTT
TRBV7-2,-,-,TRBJ2-4,CASRAVAKNIQYF,TGTGCCAGCAGGGCGGTAGCCAAAAACATTCAGTACTTC
TRBV6-1,-,-,TRBJ2-3,CASSADKVTDTQYF,TGTGCCAGCAGTGCCGACAAAGTCACAGATACGCAGTATTTT
TRBV12-5,TRBD1,-,TRBJ2-7,CASGTGQGAYEQYF,TGTGCTAGTGGAACGGGACAGGGGGCCTACGAGCAGTACTTC
TRBV6-5,-,-,TRBJ1-5,CASSYSAGNSNQPQHF,TGTGCCAGCAGTTACTCGGCAGGTAATAGCAATCAGCCCCAGCATTTT
TRBV9,-,-,TRBJ1-2,CASSPGLNYGYTF,TGTGCCAGCAGCCCGGGCCTTAACTATGGCTACACCTTC
TRBV5-1,-,-,TRBJ1-4,CASRTGGGATNEKLFF,TGCGCCAGCCGGACGGGAGGGGGAGCAACTAATGAAAAACTGTTTTTT
TRBV6-5,-,-,TRBJ2-7,CASSFLQGYEQYF,TGTGCCAGCAGTTTCTTACAGGGATACGAGCAGTACTTC
TRBV12-5,-,-,TRBJ2-3,CASGLGQEDTQYF,TGTGCTAGTGGTTTGGGCCAGGAGGATACGCAGTATTTT
TRBV7-9,-,-,TRBJ1-2,CASSYRVQGYTF,TGTGCCAGCAGTTACAGGGTCCAAGGCTACACCTTC
TRBV11-1,TRBD1,-,TRBJ2-1,CASSLDGAGGSYNEQFF,TGTGCCAGCAGCTTAGACGGGGCAGGGGGATCCTACAATGAGCAGTTCTTC
TRBV7-3,TRBD2,-,TRBJ2-1,CASSSSGRAVGEQFF,TGTGCCAGCAGCTCTAGCGGGAGGGCAGTTGGGGAGCAGTTCTTC
TRBV10-3,-,once,TRBJ2-5,CAIAWTVEETQYF,TGTGCCATCGCATGGACGGTGGAAGAGACCCAGTACTTC
TRBV18,-,-,TRBJ2-2,CASSPQLNTGELFF,TGTGCCAGCTCACCCCAGCTGAACACCGGGGAGCTGTTTTTT
TRBV15,-,once,TRBJ2-5,CATSRGLGGRETQYF,TGTGCCACCAGCAGAGGTTTAGGGGGGCGGGAGACCCAGTACTTC
TRBV27,-,-,TRBJ2-1,CASSLSRYEQFF,TGTGCCAGCAGTTTATCCCGATATGAGCAGTTCTTC
TRBV6-6,-,-,TRBJ1-5,CASSQGTDQPQHF,TGTGCCAGCAGCCAGGGGACGGATCAGCCCCAGCATTTT
TRBV19,-,-,TRBJ2-1,CASSRTEYNEQFF,TGTGCCAGTAGTAGAACAGAGTACAATGAGCAGTTCTTC
TRBV9,TRBD2,-,TRBJ2-2,CASSVGLAGTGELFF,TGTGCCAGCAGCGTAGGACTAGCGGGCACCGGGGAGCTGTTTTTT
TRBV6-5,-,-,TRBJ2-7,CASSYSSAGSYEQYF,TGTGCCAGCAGTTACTCATCGGCAGGGTCCTACGAGCAGTACTTC
TRBV28,-,-,TRBJ1-1,CASSLSRTEAFF,TGTGCCAGCAGTTTAAGCAGGACTGAAGCTTTCTTT
TRBV18,-,-,TRBJ1-4,CASSLRQPEKLFF,TGTGCCAGCTCCCTCCGACAGCCTGAAAAACTGTTTTTT
TRBV7-9,TRBD1,-,TRBJ1-2,CASSTTGFGYTF,TGTGCCAGCAGCACGACAGGGTTTGGCTACACCTTC
TRBV4-1,TRBD2,-,TRBJ2-1,CASSQQASGFIAFF,TGCGCCAGCAGCCAACAAGCTAGCGGTTTCATTGCGTTCTTC